The clone carrying this TCR beta chain was recorded once. The source of the sample is a study of T cell changes during pregnancy in multiple sclerosis. Here immunoSEQ multiplex PCR was the method, and the copy in TCRdb shows in-frame clones only, minus some. This sample has fewer than 75,000 clones, with approximately 90% found just once. This CDR3 region has 11 residues. CDR1 is SQVTM and CDR2 is ANQGSEA in the germline V gene. Trimming took off 1 base at V and 11 bases at J, with 9 bases between the two ends. The source material was peripheral blood, sampled after pregnancy. This TCR derives from a female donor in good health, enrolled as a control in a pregnancy study. The rearrangement uses TRBV29-1 and TRBJ1-3; D possibly corresponds to TRBD1 (5 bases). Here the CDR3 reads CSVEGAGSIYF. Written as DNA, the CDR3 is TGCAGCGTTGAAGGCGCAGGGTCCATATATTTT.